Below, 8 T cell receptor beta chains from the same sample are listed, as sequenced in a study of blood T cells in healthy people across ages (dated by TCRdb to the mid-2010s). Receptor libraries were prepared by 5' RACE. TCRdb lists the instrument as Illumina HiSeq 2500. The second PCR ran for about 7 to 11 cycles and used a J-beta primer mix along with a sample-barcoded 5' primer. The public sequencing data were trimmed at Q25 with fastp and processed into clonotypes with MiXCR by TCRdb, which kept only in-frame beta chains. Each CDR3 protein gets just one entry, which takes the most common genes and DNA from the rows behind it. The sample yields about 1.6 million distinct CDR3 sequences; about 31% were counted once. The ten most abundant clones make up over 9% of the sample. Material: blood. The source of these receptors is a woman aged 30 to 39 in good health.

The genes are TRBV18 and TRBJ2-5, with a possible D match to TRBD1 (5 bases). The J call may be incorrect, as the DNA end agrees better with TRBJ2-7. CDR3 length equals 15 residues. CDR1 and CDR2 (germline): KGHSH, LQKENI. The CDR3 protein is CASSPSFQGGYEQYF. The CDR3 coding sequence is TGTGCCAGCTCACCTAGCTTTCAGGGTGGCTACGAGCAGTACTTC.

The gene calls are TRBV20-1 and TRBJ1-6; D remains ambiguous. Looked up from germline, CDR1 is DFQATT and CDR2 is SNEGSKA (reference sequence). This CDR3 has 11 amino acids. V lost 4 bases and J lost 8, with 6 bases in between. The CDR3 sequence is CSATRHSPLHF. The CDR3 bases are TGCAGTGCTACTAGACATTCACCCCTCCACTTT.

This clonotype has more than one count but fewer than ten. This sequence joins TRBV15 and TRBJ2-6; D perhaps matches TRBD2 (5 bases). V was cut by 5 bases and J by 0 bases, with 8 bases left in between. CDR3 length: 15 amino acids. CDR1 and CDR2 from the germline V gene are LNHNV and YYDKDF (reference sequence). The CDR3 coding sequence is TGTGCCACCAGCTTAGGAGGCTCTGGGGCCAACGTCCTGACTTTC. This translates into CATSLGGSGANVLTF.

This clonotype was seen a handful of times. This chain uses TRBV27 with TRBJ1-2; tentatively, D is TRBD1 (5 bases). CDR3 length: 14 residues. Germline V gives CDR1 MNHEY, CDR2 SMNVEV (reference sequence). V dropped 2 bases and J dropped 4 bases, with 11 bases sitting between them. The CDR3 here is CASSLIYRSYGYTF. The DNA of the CDR3 is TGTGCCAGCAGTTTAATTTACAGGAGCTATGGCTACACCTTC.

This clonotype was counted only a few times. This chain connects TRBV20-1 to TRBJ1-1; D is possibly TRBD1 (6 bases). The germline V and J ends were trimmed by 3 bases and 5 bases, with 22 bases remaining between them. CDR3 length: 16 amino acids. Germline CDR1 reads DFQATT; CDR2 reads SNEGSKA (reference sequence). The CDR3 region is CSARGWGGAFRTEAFF. In DNA form, the CDR3 reads TGCAGTGCTAGGGGTTGGGGGGGCGCTTTCCGGACTGAAGCTTTCTTT.

The chain combines TRBV12-3 or TRBV12-4 with TRBJ2-2, with unresolved D. V lost 7 bases, J lost 0 bases, and 18 bases lay in between. The CDR3 runs to 17 residues. The CDR3 DNA follows: TGTGCCAGCAAGGCAAGGTCGGCTAACGCGAACACCGGGGAGCTGTTTTTT. Its translation is CASKARSANANTGELFF.

This clonotype was seen only a few times. The chain couples TRBV5-5 to TRBJ2-7; possibly TRBD2 for D (5 bases). Germline V gene lookup returns CDR1 SGHKS and CDR2 YYEKEE (reference sequence). Between the trimmed V and J ends, which lost 6 bases and 1 base, there was a span of 17 bases. This CDR3 has 15 amino acids. CDR3 sequence: CASILGENPSYEQYF. As DNA, the CDR3 is TGTGCCAGCATCCTTGGGGAGAATCCATCCTACGAGCAGTACTTC.

In its sample, this clonotype was seen many times. This chain connects TRBV13 to TRBJ2-7; TRBD1 agrees at 8 bases. Germline V lookup: CDR1 PRHDT, CDR2 FYEKMQ (reference sequence). J gave up 6 bases and V 5 bases, and 6 bases lay outside the gene matches. This CDR3 is built from 13 residues. CDR3 sequence: CASSPGGTVEQYF. In DNA form, the CDR3 reads TGTGCCAGCAGCCCAGGGGGCACGGTCGAGCAGTACTTC.